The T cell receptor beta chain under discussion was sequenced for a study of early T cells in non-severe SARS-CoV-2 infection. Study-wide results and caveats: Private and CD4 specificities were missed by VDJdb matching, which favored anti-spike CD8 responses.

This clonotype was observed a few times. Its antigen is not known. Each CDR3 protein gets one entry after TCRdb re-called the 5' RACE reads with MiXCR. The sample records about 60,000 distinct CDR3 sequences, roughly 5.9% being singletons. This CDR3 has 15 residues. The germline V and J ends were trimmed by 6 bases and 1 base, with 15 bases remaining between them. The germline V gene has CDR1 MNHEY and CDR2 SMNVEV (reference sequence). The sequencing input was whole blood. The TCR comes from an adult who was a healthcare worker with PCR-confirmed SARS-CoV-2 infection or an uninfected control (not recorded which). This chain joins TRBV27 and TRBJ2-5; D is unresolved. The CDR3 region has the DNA TGTGCCAGCAGCCAAACTGGTTATAGCCAAGAGACCCAGTACTTC. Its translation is CASSQTGYSQETQYF.